The present T cell receptor beta chain was sequenced within a study of post-analysis software for immune sequencing data. The authors incorporated unique molecular identifiers into the TCR beta cDNA libraries. One entry per CDR3 protein, called by TCRdb with MiXCR from the PCR reads. The sample contains hundreds of thousands of distinct CDR3 sequences, approximately 50% of which appear only once. Study results and caveats: Controls had significantly higher normalized Chao1 diversity than multiple sclerosis patients. In patients, TRBV5-6, TRBV5-1 and TRBV20-1 belonged to roughly 5 TRBV segments found more frequently than in controls.

This CDR3 has 18 amino acids. Germline V gene sequence: CDR1 SGHVS, CDR2 FQNEAQ. Trimming took 2 bases from V and 2 from J, leaving 21 bases between them. This clonotype has only a few counts. The antigen is undetermined. Sequencing was performed on blood. V gene TRBV7-8 combines with J gene TRBJ2-5; D not resolved. The TCR was taken from a girl aged 10-17 years with multiple sclerosis. The CDR3 sequence is CASSLRLIGRRDQETQYF. The CDR3 DNA sequence: TGTGCCAGCAGCTTACGTCTGATCGGCAGAAGAGATCAAGAGACCCAGTACTTC.